This T cell receptor beta chain was identified in a study of T cell clonality in common variable immunodeficiency. In regard to this clone: Its antigen remains unknown.

Broader study findings: In common variable immunodeficiency, TCR beta chains reportedly carried fewer deletions and N-nucleotide insertions. Fewer TCRbeta clones were shared among CVID subjects than controls.

Control and CVID samples contributed equal amounts of genomic DNA. This table comes from immunoSEQ multiplex PCR, and its TCRdb copy is limited to in-frame clones, with some not included. The table lists about 17,000 clones, no singletons, with about 14% in the top ten. Sequencing was carried out using peripheral blood mononuclear cells. The clonotype was recovered from a human donor with common variable immunodeficiency.

The CDR3 reads CASKTPGGFGANVLTF. The covered CDR3 bases are TGTGCCAGTAAGACTCCCGGGGGGTTTGGGGCCAACGTC. The chain combines TRBV19 with TRBJ2-6; TRBD2 matches 7 bases. The read terminates 3 residues ahead of where the CDR3 ends, so the germline J gene completes it. The CDR3 length is 16 residues. The J segment lost 3 bases and the V segment lost 7 bases, leaving 9 bases of the junction unmatched. Germline V lookup: CDR1 LNHDA, CDR2 SQIVND (reference sequence).